This TCR beta chain emerged from a study of control samples from healthy donors and cancer patients. The repertoire was sequenced with immunoSEQ multiplex PCR; TCRdb's copy has only in-frame clones and lacks some. The sample has around 250,000 clones; around 80% are singletons. CDR3 size: 12 residues. Per germline, CDR1 SGHDN and CDR2 FVKESK. V was trimmed by 6 bases and J by 7 bases, leaving 12 bases between them. This TCR came from a woman aged 55-69 years with lung cancer. Sample: PBMCs. V and J are TRBV14 and TRBJ1-1, with D possibly matching TRBD1 (5 bases). CDR3 sequence reads: CASSEGVFEAFF. CDR3 nucleotides: TGTGCCAGCAGTGAAGGGGTGTTTGAAGCTTTCTTT.